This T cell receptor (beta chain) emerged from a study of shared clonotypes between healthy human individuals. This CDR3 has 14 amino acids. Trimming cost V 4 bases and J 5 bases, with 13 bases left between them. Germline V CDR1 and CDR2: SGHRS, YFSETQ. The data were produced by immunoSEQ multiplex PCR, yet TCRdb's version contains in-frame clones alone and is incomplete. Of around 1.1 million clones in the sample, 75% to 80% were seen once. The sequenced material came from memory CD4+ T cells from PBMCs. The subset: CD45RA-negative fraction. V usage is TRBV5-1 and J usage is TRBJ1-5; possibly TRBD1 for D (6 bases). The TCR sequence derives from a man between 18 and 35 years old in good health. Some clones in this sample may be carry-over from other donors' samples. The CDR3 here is CASSLQGNDQPQHF. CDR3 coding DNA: TGCGCCAGCAGCCTACAGGGTAACGATCAGCCCCAGCATTTT. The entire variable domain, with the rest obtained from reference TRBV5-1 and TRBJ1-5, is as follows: KAGVTQTPRYLIKTRGQQVTLSCSPISGHRSVSWYQQTPGQGLQFLFEYFSETQRNKGNFPGRFSGRQFSNSRSEMNVSTLELGDSALYLCASSLQGNDQPQHFGDGTRLSIL.